The T cell receptor beta chain described here comes from a study of T-cell memory formation after mild COVID-19. General observations from the study: Second-wave clones with a day 37 peak had unconfirmed SARS-CoV-2 specificity.

TCRdb redid the calling of the 5' RACE reads with MiXCR, one entry per CDR3 protein. The data hold fewer than 550,000 distinct CDR3 sequences, with 15% to 25% observed a single time. The CDR3 covers 12 residues. Trimming pared 4 bases from V and 2 bases from J, leaving 6 bases between. The germline V gene has CDR1 SGHRS and CDR2 YFSETQ. To note about this clonotype: Its antigen is still unknown.

Material: PBMCs or a T cell subset sorted from them (not recorded which). V gene TRBV5-1 combines with J gene TRBJ2-5; D is uncertain. This clonotype was sampled from an adult woman who had mild COVID-19 (a few samples of this study predate the infection). Cell type and time point are not known. The CDR3 spells CASSITQETQYF. Here the CDR3 DNA reads TGCGCCAGCAGCATAACGCAAGAGACCCAGTACTTC. The entire variable domain, with the rest obtained from reference TRBV5-1 and TRBJ2-5, is as follows: KAGVTQTPRYLIKTRGQQVTLSCSPISGHRSVSWYQQTPGQGLQFLFEYFSETQRNKGNFPGRFSGRQFSNSRSEMNVSTLELGDSALYLCASSITQETQYFGPGTRLLVL.